This T cell receptor beta chain was recorded in a study of T cell clones after liver transplantation. Trimming at V came to 0 bases and at J to 0 bases, leaving 12 bases not matched to a gene. This CDR3 is 19 amino acids long. CDR1 is SGHTA and CDR2 is FQGTGA in the germline V gene. CD3+CD4+ and CD3+CD8+ cells were FACS-sorted from thawed unstimulated PBMCs. Only in-frame clones appear in the TCRdb table, and some are missing; sequencing was by immunoSEQ multiplex PCR. The profile covers about 20,000 clones, with about 83% appearing a single time and about 33% taken by the ten largest. The sample consisted of CD8+ T cells from blood, taken less than 70 months after liver transplant. This chain connects TRBV7-3 to TRBJ2-7; 9 nucleotides match TRBD2. This sequence was found in a human patient who received a liver transplant. Some of the T cells may derive from the graft donor. The CDR3, as DNA: TGTGCCAGCAGCTTAACGGGAATTGGAGCGGGGGGTCCCTCCTACGAGCAGTACTTC. This gives the protein CASSLTGIGAGGPSYEQYF. Full variable domain (outside the CDR3, taken from reference TRBV7-3 and TRBJ2-7): GAGVSQTPSNKVTEKGKYVELRCDPISGHTALYWYRQSLGQGPEFLIYFQGTGAADDSGLPNDRFFAVRPEGSVSTLKIQRTERGDSAVYLCASSLTGIGAGGPSYEQYFGPGTRLTVT.